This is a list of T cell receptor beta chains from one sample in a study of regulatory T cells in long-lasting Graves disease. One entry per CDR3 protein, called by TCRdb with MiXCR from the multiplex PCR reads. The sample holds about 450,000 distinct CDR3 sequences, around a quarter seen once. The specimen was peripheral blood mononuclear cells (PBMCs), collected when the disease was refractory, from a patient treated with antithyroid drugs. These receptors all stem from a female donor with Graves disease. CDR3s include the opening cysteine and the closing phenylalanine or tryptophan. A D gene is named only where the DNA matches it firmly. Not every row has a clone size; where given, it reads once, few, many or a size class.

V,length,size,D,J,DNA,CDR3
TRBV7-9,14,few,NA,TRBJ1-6,TGTGCCATCCCCCCCAGGGACGGTAATTCACCCCTCCACTTT,CAIPPRDGNSPLHF
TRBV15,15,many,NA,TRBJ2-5,TGTGCCACCAGCAGAGTGTCGCCTTCACAAGAGACCCAGTACTTC,CATSRVSPSQETQYF
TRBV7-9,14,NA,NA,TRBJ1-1,TGTGCCAGCAGGTCCAGGGAGGGGAACACTGAAGCTTTCTTT,CASRSREGNTEAFF
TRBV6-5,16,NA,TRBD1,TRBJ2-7,TGTGCCAGCAGTTACTCTGCGGGACAGGGGGCATACGAGCAGTACTTC,CASSYSAGQGAYEQYF
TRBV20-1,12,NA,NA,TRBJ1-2,TGCAGTGCTCGGGACCCCAACTATGGCTACACCTTC,CSARDPNYGYTF
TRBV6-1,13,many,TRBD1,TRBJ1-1,TGTGCCAGCAGCCTTGAGGACAGGAAGGTAGCTTTCTTT,CASSLEDRKVAFF
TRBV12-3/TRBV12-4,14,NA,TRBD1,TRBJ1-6,TGTGCCAGCAGTCGGACAGGACGATCTTCACCCCTCCACTTT,CASSRTGRSSPLHF
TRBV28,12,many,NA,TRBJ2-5,TGTGCCAGCAGCTCAGGGCCGGAGACCCAGTACTTC,CASSSGPETQYF
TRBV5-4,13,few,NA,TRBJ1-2,TGTGCCAGCAGCTATCCGGAAAGCTATGGCTACACCTTC,CASSYPESYGYTF
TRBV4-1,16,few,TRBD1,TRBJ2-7,TGCGCCAGCAGCCAAGATTTTGGGGCCACAGGGGAAGAGCAGTACTTC,CASSQDFGATGEEQYF
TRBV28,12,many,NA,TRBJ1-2,TGTGCCAGCAGTCCCGGGCCCTATGGCTACACCTTC,CASSPGPYGYTF
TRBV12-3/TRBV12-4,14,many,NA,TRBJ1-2,TGTGCCAGCAGTTTAGGACAGGTGGTAGATGGCTACACCTTC,CASSLGQVVDGYTF
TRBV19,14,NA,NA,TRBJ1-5,TGTGCCAGTAGTATGGACAGAAGGGATCAGCCCCAGCATTTT,CASSMDRRDQPQHF
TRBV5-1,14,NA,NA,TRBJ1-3,TGCGCCAGCAGCCCTAGCGGAGCGAAGAACACCATATATTTT,CASSPSGAKNTIYF
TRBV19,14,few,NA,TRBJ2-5,TGTGCCAGTAGTATTCTTCCATACCGAGAGACCCAGTACTTC,CASSILPYRETQYF
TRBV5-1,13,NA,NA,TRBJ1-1,TGCGCCAGCAGCCCAACCCAGAACACTGAAGCTTTCTTT,CASSPTQNTEAFF
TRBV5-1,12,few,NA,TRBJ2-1,TGCGCCAGCAGCTTGCCTCTATCTGAGCAGTTCTTC,CASSLPLSEQFF
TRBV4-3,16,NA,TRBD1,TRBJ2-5,TGCGCCAGCACCCAAGGGGGACAGGGAGGAGGAGAGACCCAGTACTTC,CASTQGGQGGGETQYF
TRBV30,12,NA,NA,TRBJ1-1,TGTGCCTGGGAGACTCAGTTGCCTGAAGCTTTCTTT,CAWETQLPEAFF
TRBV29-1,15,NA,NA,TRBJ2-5,TGCAGCGTTGTTGGGGATGGAGCATTAACGGAGACCCAGTACTTC,CSVVGDGALTETQYF
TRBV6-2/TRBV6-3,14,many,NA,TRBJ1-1,TGTGCCAGCAGGACCCGAGGGGGACACACTGAAGCTTTCTTT,CASRTRGGHTEAFF
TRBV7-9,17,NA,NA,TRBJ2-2,TGTGCCAGCAGCTTACCCCCTCGTTCCGTGAACACCGGGGAGCTGTTTTTT,CASSLPPRSVNTGELFF
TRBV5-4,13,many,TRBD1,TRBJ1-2,TGTGCCAGCAGCTGGGACAGGGGAAATGGCTACACCTTC,CASSWDRGNGYTF
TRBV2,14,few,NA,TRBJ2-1,TGTGCCACCGCGACACACCTTCGGGCCAATGAGCAGTTCTTC,CATATHLRANEQFF
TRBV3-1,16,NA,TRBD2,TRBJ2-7,TGTGCCAGCGGCCAAGAGACTAGCGGGTTCAACTACGAGCAGTACTTC,CASGQETSGFNYEQYF
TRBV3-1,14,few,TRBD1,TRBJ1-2,TGTGCCAGCAGCCTGACAGGGGGGGCACATGGCTACACCTTC,CASSLTGGAHGYTF
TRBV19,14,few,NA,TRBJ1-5,TGTGCCAGTAGTATTGTGCGGATGAATCAGCCCCAGCATTTT,CASSIVRMNQPQHF
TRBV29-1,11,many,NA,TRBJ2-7,TGCAGCGCCGGGCAGAATCACGAGCAGTACTTC,CSAGQNHEQYF
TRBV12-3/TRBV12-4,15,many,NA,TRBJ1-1,TGTGCCAGCAGTTCTACCCCAGGGGATCGGACTGAAGCTTTCTTT,CASSSTPGDRTEAFF
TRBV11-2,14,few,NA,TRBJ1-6,TGTGCCAGCAGCCATAGGCGGGGGAACTCACCCCTCCACTTT,CASSHRRGNSPLHF
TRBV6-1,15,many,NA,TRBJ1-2,TGTGCCAGCAGTGAACCGGGACCGACACTTCATGGCTACACCTTC,CASSEPGPTLHGYTF
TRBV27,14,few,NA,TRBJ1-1,TGTGCCAGCAGTTGGGGAGGGGGTGCCACTGAAGCTTTCTTT,CASSWGGGATEAFF
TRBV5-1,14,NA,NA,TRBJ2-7,TGCGCCAGCAGCTTGGTGGAGGGGATCCACGAGCAGTACTTC,CASSLVEGIHEQYF
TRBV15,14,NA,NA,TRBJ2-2,TGTGCCACCAGCAATCAGACGGACGTCGGGGAGCTGTTTTTT,CATSNQTDVGELFF
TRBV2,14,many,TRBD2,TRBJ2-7,TGTGCCAGCACCTTAGCGGGAGGGAGGAACGAGCAGTACTTC,CASTLAGGRNEQYF
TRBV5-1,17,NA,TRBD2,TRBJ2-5,TGCGCCAGCAGCTTGACGGGACTAGCGGACCCCATCGAGACCCAGTACTTC,CASSLTGLADPIETQYF
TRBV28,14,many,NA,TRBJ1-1,TGTGCCAGCAGAGAGGGGGGAATGAACACTGAAGCTTTCTTT,CASREGGMNTEAFF
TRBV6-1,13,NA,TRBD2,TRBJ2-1,TGTGCCAGCAGTGAAAATTTTAGCGGGAGGGAGTTCTTC,CASSENFSGREFF
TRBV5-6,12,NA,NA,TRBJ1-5,TGTGCCAGCAGCGTCGCGTCTGGAGAGGAGCATTTT,CASSVASGEEHF
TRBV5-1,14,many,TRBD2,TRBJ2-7,TGCGCCAGCAGCGAGCGGACTAGCGGCTACGAGCAGTACTTC,CASSERTSGYEQYF
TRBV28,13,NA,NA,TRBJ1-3,TGTGCCAGCAGGACGGGGACTGGAAACACCATATATTTT,CASRTGTGNTIYF
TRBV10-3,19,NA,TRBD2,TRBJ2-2,TGTGCCATCAGTGAGTCGGGACTAGCGGGAGTCGCCAACACCGGGGAGCTGTTTTTT,CAISESGLAGVANTGELFF
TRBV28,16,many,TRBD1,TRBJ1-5,TGTGCCAGCGCCGGGACAGGGGGCGATAGCAATCAGCCCCAGCATTTT,CASAGTGGDSNQPQHF
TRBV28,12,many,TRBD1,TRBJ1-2,TGTGCCAGCAGTTTTGACAGGGATGGCTACACCTTC,CASSFDRDGYTF
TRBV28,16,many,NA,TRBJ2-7,TGTGCCAGCAGGAGAGGGTTGCGGAGGGGGAAAGCCGAGCAGTACTTC,CASRRGLRRGKAEQYF
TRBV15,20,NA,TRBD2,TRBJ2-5,TGTGCCACCAGCAGAGATCTAATGCGGACTAGCGGCGCCAGGGGAGAGACCCAGTACTTC,CATSRDLMRTSGARGETQYF
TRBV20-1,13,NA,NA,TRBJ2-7,TGCAGTGCGGATGTTGGGGAACCCTACGAGCAGTACTTC,CSADVGEPYEQYF
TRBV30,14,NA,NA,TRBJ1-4,TGTGCCTGGAATTTGGGGATGCGTTCCGAAAAACTGTTTTTT,CAWNLGMRSEKLFF
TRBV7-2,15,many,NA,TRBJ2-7,TGTGCCAGCAGCTCGTCTAGACCCCTCTCCTACGAGCAGTACTTC,CASSSSRPLSYEQYF
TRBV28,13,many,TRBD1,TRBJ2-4,TGTGCCAGCAGTTTACCAGGGGGCAACATTCAGTACTTC,CASSLPGGNIQYF
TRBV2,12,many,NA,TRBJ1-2,TGTGCCAGCAGTGATCAAGGGTATGGCTACACCTTC,CASSDQGYGYTF
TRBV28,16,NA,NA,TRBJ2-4,TGTGCCAGCAGTTCTACCCCGCGCAGGGTCAAAAACATTCAGTACTTC,CASSSTPRRVKNIQYF
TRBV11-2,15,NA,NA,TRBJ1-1,TGTGCCAGCAGCTTAGGGCAGAGATCAAACACTGAAGCTTTCTTT,CASSLGQRSNTEAFF
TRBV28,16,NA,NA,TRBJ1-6,TGTGCCAGCAGTGCGACAGCTAACTACTATAATTCACCCCTCCACTTT,CASSATANYYNSPLHF
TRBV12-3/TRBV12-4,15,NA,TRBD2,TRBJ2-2,TGTGCCAGCAGCACCCCGGGGGGGAACACCGGGGAGCTGTTTTTT,CASSTPGGNTGELFF
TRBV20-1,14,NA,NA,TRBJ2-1,TGCAGTGCTAGGCGCACTAGCTCCTACAATGAGCAGTTCTTC,CSARRTSSYNEQFF
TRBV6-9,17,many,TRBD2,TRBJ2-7,TGTGCCAGCAGTTACCAAGGCGGGAGAGGAGTGGTTAGCGAGCAGTACTTC,CASSYQGGRGVVSEQYF